The entry below describes one T cell receptor beta chain. The data belong to a study of blood T cell repertoires in COVID-19. It was during active infection that Seattle patients were enrolled and then longitudinally followed. Libraries were prepared by immunoSEQ multiplex PCR; TCRdb keeps only in-frame clonotypes and omits some of them. The data contain roughly 150,000 clones, approximately 86% of them singletons. The sequenced sample consisted of peripheral blood. This receptor was taken from an elderly man with COVID-19, enrolled during active disease.

CDR3 nucleotide sequence: TGTGCCAGCTCACCAGCCAGGGACAATGAGCAGTTCTTC. Its translation: CASSPARDNEQFF. The gene calls are TRBV18 and TRBJ2-1; weak D call: TRBD1 (5 bases). This CDR3 comprises 13 residues. Germline CDR1 KGHSH, CDR2 LQKENI. Trimming shortened V by 2 bases and J by 5 bases, and 7 bases separated the two germline ends.